The T cell receptor (beta chain) under discussion was sequenced for a study of T-cell reconstitution after alpha-beta-depleted transplantation in children. The CDR3 covers 14 residues. V was pared by 4 bases and J by 8 bases, with 15 bases between. Germline CDR1 SGHTA, CDR2 FQGNSA. Unique molecular identifiers were incorporated during preparation of the TCRbeta library. TCRdb itself ran the PCR reads through MiXCR, one entry per CDR3 protein. Of over 150,000 distinct CDR3 sequences listed, about 6.4% were seen once; the top ten hold more than 2.5%. The sample holds many counts of this clonotype. The receptor was derived from a human donor who donated a stem cell graft to a child with Wiskott-Aldrich syndrome. Sequencing was performed on PBMCs from the stem cell graft donor, taken from the stem cell graft. The V and J genes are TRBV7-2 and TRBJ1-5; D is ambiguous. The CDR3 region has the DNA TGTGCCAGCAGCTCCATGAGGTTTCAGAAGCCCCAGCATTTT. Residues: CASSSMRFQKPQHF. The entire variable domain, with the rest obtained from reference TRBV7-2 and TRBJ1-5, is as follows: GAGVSQSPSNKVTEKGKDVELRCDPISGHTALYWYRQSLGQGLEFLIYFQGNSAPDKSGLPSDRFSAERTGGSVSTLTIQRTQQEDSAVYLCASSSMRFQKPQHFGDGTRLSIL.